This TCR beta chain is drawn from a study of cytotoxic CD8 clonotypes in ibrutinib-treated CLL (dated by TCRdb to the early 2020s). Looking at the study overall: The cohort included some 14 treatment-naive and eleven to twelve relapsed/refractory patients; some 18 were IGHV unmutated. Responses were partial in roughly 24 patients and complete in 2; after median roughly 69 months follow-up, about 14 stayed in remission and about twelve progressed. The response samples were drawn at a median of roughly twelve months into treatment, with a range of about 6 to 36 months. Samples averaged roughly 260,000 productive templates and more than 85,000 productive rearrangements. Longitudinal samples were obtainable from about 30% of the roughly 90 participants in the trial. Cryopreserved peripheral blood mononuclear cells were obtained prior to treatment, at the time of response, and at either disease progression or sustained remission. Every sample from remission and from progressive disease was obtained while the patients were still on ibrutinib. Broader findings and caveats from the paper: Sustained-remission and progressing patients did not have matched sampling times, and lymph node repertoires were not examined. Clonality increased at ibrutinib response, stayed stable in sustained remission, and fell back toward baseline at progression. Public clonotypes were rare and either contracted or stayed stable during treatment, and the rise in clonality at ibrutinib response reflected the expansion of private clonotypes. At baseline, clonality was higher than in age-matched healthy donors and showed a strong correlation with circulating CD8+ T-cell counts.

The time point label of this sample denotes: approximately 25 months on ibrutinib. For TCR beta library preparation, roughly 1.8 micrograms of genomic DNA was extracted from cryopreserved PBMCs. Longitudinal blood samples from CLL patients receiving ibrutinib monotherapy were subjected to high-throughput TCR beta sequencing. Patients were enrolled in a phase 2 open-label single-center ibrutinib monotherapy trial. A word on this clone: Its antigen target is currently unknown. Base qualities are not provided; no much larger clone lies one nucleotide away.

The goal of deep resolution MiSeq sequencing was a depth between 1 in 1 million and 1 in 200,000 T cells, and coverage averaged 10x per clonotype. TCR beta libraries were generated with the immunoSEQ hsTCRB Kit. The authors' pipeline ran thus. The data were analyzed with ImmunoSEQ Analyzer and ImmunoSEQ Data Assistant, and V, D and J gene assignments followed IMGT definitions. Clonality was computed as one minus normalized Shannon entropy of productive rearrangement frequencies, ranging from 0 to 1. Only overrepresented clonotypes making up at least 0.05% of the repertoire of each patient were included in the public clonotype analysis. About a dozen age-matched healthy donor repertoires from immuneACCESS were used as controls for clonality. The immuneACCESS repertoire file appears here via TCRdb, limited to in-frame rearrangements. These files lack a portion of the clones; in checked studies, under half of the deficit traces to unresolved V genes, and the cause of the others is not known. That table gives V, J and clone size, and the DNA gave D and trimming. This sample lists around 42,000 clones; about 69% were detected once. The top ten constitute under 25% of the sample.

From the germline V gene, CDR1 is SGHRS and CDR2 is YFSETQ. The trim is 4 bases for V and 0 bases for J, with a gap of 4 bases between the germline ends. From cysteine to phenylalanine, the CDR3 is 13 amino acids long. Here the CDR3 DNA is all that survives: 39 bases in frame from base 1. The receptor chain draws on TRBV5-1 and TRBJ2-2; too little of a D gene remains to name it. The receptor's source is a human donor with chronic lymphocytic leukemia. This specimen was PBMCs, taken after 24 months of ibrutinib treatment. The nucleotide sequence is given as TGCGCCAGCAGCCCCGCGAACACCGGGGAGCTGTTTTTT. It encodes CASSPANTGELFF.